This T cell receptor (beta chain) was recorded in a study of T cells in Graves' hyperthyroidism and ophthalmopathy. General study points: Most thyroid clonotypes expanded above 0.001 were also detected in blood.

This clonotype was detected a few times. As yet, its antigen is unknown. V shed 6 bases, J shed 2 bases, and the junction held 12 bases outside the gene matches. The V gene's germline CDR1 is ENHRY and CDR2 SYGVKD. The CDR3 runs to 16 residues. Disease duration was under 3 months in the ophthalmopathy patients, who also had a Clinical Activity Score of at least 3 and a NOSPECS grade of at least 4. Patients with uncontrolled infections, other autoimmune diseases, pregnancy or lactation were excluded. TCR beta CDR3 regions were amplified from RNA transcripts. Primed by the HTBI set, a first-round RT-PCR was run on the TCR CDR3. TCRdb fed the multiplex PCR reads into MiXCR, producing one record per CDR3 protein. The top ten clones hold under 20% of a sample with 450,000 to 650,000 distinct CDR3 sequences, 17% of them seen once.

The chain combines TRBV10-3 with TRBJ1-2; 7 positions agree with TRBD1. The sequence derives from a woman aged 18-29 years with Graves' ophthalmopathy. Sequencing was performed on blood. The CDR3 protein is CAIRNTNRGRNYGYTF. In nucleotides, the CDR3 is TGTGCCATCAGAAATACCAACAGGGGTAGGAACTATGGCTACACCTTC.